This T cell receptor (beta chain) was identified in a study of T cell clonality in common variable immunodeficiency. Study-level findings and limits: Reportedly, TCR beta sequences from common variable immunodeficiency showed fewer deletions and N-nucleotide insertions. Shared TCRbeta clones were fewer between CVID subjects than controls. Repertoire-complication correlations in CVID were limited by patient heterogeneity.

Turning to this clone: The antigen is undetermined. Read sequence stops 3 residues before the CDR3 end, and the germline J gene provides the missing end.

This table comes from immunoSEQ multiplex PCR, and its TCRdb copy is limited to in-frame clones, with some not included. The repertoire shows over 15,000 clones; the top ten hold 4% to 5%. V gave up 4 bases and J gave up 7 bases; unmatched junction bases: 14. Germline CDR1 and CDR2: DFQATT and SNEGSKA (reference sequence). The CDR3 is 16 amino acids. This receptor was identified in a human donor with common variable immunodeficiency. Material: peripheral blood mononuclear cells. The rearrangement joins TRBV20-1 to TRBJ1-5; TRBD1 agrees at 9 bases. CDR3 DNA (partial): TGCAGTGCTACCAGGGGGGGCGGGACAGGGACCCAGCCC. The encoded protein is CSATRGGGTGTQP. The whole CDR3 region reads CSATRGGGTGTQPQHF.